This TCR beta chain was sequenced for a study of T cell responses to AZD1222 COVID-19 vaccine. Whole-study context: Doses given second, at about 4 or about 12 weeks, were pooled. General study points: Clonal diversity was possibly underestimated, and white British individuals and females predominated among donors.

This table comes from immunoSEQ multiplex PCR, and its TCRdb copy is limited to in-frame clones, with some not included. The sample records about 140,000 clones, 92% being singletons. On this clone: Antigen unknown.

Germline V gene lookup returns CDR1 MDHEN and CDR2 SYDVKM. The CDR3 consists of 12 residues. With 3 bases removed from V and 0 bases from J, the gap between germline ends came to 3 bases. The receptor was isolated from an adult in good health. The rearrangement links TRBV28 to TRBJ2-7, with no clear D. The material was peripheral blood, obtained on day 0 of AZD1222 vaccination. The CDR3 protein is CASSLRSYEQYF. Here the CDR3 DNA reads TGTGCCAGCAGTTTGCGCTCCTACGAGCAGTACTTC.